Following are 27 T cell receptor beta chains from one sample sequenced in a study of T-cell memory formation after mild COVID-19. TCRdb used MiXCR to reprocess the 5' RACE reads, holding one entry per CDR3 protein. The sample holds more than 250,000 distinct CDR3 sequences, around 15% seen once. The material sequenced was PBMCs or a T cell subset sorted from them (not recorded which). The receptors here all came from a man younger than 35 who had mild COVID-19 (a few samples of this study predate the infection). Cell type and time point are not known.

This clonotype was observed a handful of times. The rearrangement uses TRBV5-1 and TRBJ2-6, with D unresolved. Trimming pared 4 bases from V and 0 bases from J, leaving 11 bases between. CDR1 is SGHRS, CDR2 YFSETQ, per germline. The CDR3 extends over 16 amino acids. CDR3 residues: CASSQDVASGANVLTF. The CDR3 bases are TGCGCCAGCAGCCAGGACGTGGCCTCTGGGGCCAACGTCCTGACTTTC.

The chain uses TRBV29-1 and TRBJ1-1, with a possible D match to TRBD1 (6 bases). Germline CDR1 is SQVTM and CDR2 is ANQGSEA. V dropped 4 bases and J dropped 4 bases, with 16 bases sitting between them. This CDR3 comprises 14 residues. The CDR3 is CSVGYRALGTEAFF. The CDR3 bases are TGCAGCGTTGGGTACAGGGCGCTGGGCACTGAAGCTTTCTTT.

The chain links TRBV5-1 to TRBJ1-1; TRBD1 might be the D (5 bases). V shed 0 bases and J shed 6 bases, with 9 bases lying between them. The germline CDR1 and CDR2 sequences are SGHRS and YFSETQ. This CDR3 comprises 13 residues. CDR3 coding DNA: TGCGCCAGCAGCTTGGGCAGGGAGGCTGAAGCTTTCTTT. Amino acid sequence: CASSLGREAEAFF.

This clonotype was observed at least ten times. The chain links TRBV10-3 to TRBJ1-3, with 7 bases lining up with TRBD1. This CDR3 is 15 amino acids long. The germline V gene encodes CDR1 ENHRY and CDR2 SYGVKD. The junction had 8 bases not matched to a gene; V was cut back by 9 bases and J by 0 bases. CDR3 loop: CAIRQGLGSGNTIYF. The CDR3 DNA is TGTGCCATAAGACAGGGTCTCGGCTCTGGAAACACCATATATTTT.

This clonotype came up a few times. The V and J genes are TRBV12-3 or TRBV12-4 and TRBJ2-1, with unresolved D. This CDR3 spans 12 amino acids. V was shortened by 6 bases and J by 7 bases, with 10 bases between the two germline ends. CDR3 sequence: CASRDAWNEQFF. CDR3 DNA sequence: TGTGCCAGCAGGGACGCATGGAATGAGCAGTTCTTC.

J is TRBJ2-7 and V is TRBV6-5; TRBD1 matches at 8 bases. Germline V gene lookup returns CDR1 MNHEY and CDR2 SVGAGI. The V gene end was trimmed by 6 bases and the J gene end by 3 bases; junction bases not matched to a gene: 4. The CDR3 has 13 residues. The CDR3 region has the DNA TGTGCCAGCAGGAAGACAGGGGACTACGAGCAGTACGTC. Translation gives CASRKTGDYEQYV.

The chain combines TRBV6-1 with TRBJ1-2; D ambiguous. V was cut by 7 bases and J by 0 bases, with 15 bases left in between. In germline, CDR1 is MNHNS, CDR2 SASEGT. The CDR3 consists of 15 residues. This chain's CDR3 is CASNDFDGSNYGYTF. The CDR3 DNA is TGTGCCAGCAATGATTTTGACGGATCTAACTATGGCTACACCTTC.

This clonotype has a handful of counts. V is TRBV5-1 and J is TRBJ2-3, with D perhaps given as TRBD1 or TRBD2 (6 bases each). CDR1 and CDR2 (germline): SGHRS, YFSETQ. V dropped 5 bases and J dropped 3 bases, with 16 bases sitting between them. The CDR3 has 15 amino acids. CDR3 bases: TGCGCCAGCAGTGTTTCTCGGGGGACAACAGATACGCAGTATTTT. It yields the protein CASSVSRGTTDTQYF.

The CDR3 DNA reads as TGTGCCAGCAGCCCGTACGGCGCCGAGCAGTACTTC. Protein: CASSPYGAEQYF. The rearrangement uses TRBV7-2 and TRBJ2-7; no clear D. Trimming cost V 5 bases and J 6 bases, with 11 bases left between them. The CDR3 totals 12 residues. The germline V gene encodes CDR1 SGHTA and CDR2 FQGNSA.

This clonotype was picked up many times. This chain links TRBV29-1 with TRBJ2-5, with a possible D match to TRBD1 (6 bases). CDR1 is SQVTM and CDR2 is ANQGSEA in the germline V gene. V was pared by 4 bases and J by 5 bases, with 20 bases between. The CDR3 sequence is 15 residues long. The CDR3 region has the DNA TGCAGCGTTGTTTTCCCGGCCAGGGGTGGGGAGACCCAGTACTTC. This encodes CSVVFPARGGETQYF.

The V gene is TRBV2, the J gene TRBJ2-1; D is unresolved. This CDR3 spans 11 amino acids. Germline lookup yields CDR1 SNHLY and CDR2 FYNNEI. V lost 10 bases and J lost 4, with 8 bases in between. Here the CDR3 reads CATTVYNEQFF. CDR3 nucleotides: TGTGCCACAACGGTATACAATGAGCAGTTCTTC.

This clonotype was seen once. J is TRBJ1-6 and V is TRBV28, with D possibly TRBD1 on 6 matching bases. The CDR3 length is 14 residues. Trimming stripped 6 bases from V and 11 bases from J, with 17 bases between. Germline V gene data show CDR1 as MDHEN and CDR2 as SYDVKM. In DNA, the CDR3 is TGTGCCAGCAGGCTCACACAGGGCGGCGCACCCCTCCACTTT. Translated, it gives CASRLTQGGAPLHF.

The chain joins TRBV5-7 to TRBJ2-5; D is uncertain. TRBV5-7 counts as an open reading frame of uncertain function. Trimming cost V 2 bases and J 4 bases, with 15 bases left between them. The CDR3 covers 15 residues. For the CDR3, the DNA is TGTGCCAGCAGCTTTCGATTCGCAGGAGCAGAGACCCAGTACTTC. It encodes CASSFRFAGAETQYF.

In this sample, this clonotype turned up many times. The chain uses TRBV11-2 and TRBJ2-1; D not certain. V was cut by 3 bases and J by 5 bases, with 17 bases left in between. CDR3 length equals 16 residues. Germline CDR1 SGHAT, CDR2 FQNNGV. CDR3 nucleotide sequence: TGTGCCAGCAGCTTTGTGCGGTCTTCAAAGCACAATGAGCAGTTCTTC. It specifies CASSFVRSSKHNEQFF.

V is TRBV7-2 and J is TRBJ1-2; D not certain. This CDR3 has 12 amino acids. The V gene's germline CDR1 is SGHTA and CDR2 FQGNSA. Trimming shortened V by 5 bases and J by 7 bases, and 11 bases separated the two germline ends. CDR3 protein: CASSPSPGGYTF. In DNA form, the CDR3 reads TGTGCCAGCAGCCCTTCCCCCGGTGGCTACACCTTC.

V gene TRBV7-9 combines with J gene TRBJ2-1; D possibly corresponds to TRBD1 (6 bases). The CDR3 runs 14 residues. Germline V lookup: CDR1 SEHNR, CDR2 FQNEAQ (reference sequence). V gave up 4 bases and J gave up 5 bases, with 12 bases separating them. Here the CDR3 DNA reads TGTGCCAGCAGCTGGACAGTGGGGGACAATGAGCAGTTCTTC. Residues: CASSWTVGDNEQFF.

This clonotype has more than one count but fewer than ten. CDR3 sequence reads: CASSLAEGAKGEQYV. In DNA, the CDR3 is TGTGCCAGCAGCTTGGCCGAGGGGGCGAAAGGCGAGCAGTACGTC. The rearrangement links TRBV7-8 to TRBJ2-7, with 7 bases aligning to TRBD1. The CDR3 sequence is 15 residues long. Germline CDR1 and CDR2: SGHVS and FQNEAQ. V was pared by 3 bases and J by 6 bases, with 11 bases of the junction left unmatched.

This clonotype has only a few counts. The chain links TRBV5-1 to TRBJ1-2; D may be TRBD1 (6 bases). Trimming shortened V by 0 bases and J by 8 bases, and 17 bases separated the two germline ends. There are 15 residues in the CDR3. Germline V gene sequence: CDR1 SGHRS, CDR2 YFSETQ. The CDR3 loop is CASSLDLAGDGGYTF. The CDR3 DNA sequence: TGCGCCAGCAGCTTGGACCTCGCAGGGGATGGCGGCTACACCTTC.

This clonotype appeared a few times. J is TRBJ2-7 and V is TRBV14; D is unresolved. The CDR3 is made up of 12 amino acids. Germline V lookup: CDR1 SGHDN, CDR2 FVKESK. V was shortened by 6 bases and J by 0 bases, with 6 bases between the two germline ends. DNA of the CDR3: TGTGCCAGCAGAAATAGCTCCTACGAGCAGTACGTC. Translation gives CASRNSSYEQYV.

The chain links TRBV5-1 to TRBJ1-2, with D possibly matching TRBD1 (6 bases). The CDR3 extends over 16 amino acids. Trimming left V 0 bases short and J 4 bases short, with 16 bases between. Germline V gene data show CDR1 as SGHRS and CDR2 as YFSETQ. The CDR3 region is CASSLERDKSIYGYTF. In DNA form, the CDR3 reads TGCGCCAGCAGCTTGGAGAGGGACAAATCGATCTATGGCTACACCTTC.

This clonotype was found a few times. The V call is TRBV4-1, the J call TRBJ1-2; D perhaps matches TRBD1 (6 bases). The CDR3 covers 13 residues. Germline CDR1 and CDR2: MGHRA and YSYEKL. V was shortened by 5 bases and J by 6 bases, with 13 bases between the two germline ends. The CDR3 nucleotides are TGCGCCAGCAGCTCAGGGGCTTACGATGGCTACACCTTC. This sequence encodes CASSSGAYDGYTF.

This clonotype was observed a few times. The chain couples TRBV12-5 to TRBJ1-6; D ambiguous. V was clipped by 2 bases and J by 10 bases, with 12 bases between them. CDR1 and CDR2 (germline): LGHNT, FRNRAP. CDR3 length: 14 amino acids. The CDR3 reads CASGLMGDRSPLHF. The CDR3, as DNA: TGTGCTAGTGGTTTGATGGGAGATCGGTCACCCCTCCACTTT.

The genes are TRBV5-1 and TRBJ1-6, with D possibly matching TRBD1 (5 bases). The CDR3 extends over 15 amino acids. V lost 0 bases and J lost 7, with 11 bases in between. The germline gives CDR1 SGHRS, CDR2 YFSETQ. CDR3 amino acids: CASSLDGRANSPLHF. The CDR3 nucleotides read TGCGCCAGCAGCTTGGATGGCAGGGCGAATTCACCCCTCCACTTT. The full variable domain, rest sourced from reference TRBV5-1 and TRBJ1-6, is KAGVTQTPRYLIKTRGQQVTLSCSPISGHRSVSWYQQTPGQGLQFLFEYFSETQRNKGNFPGRFSGRQFSNSRSEMNVSTLELGDSALYLCASSLDGRANSPLHFGNGTRLTVT.

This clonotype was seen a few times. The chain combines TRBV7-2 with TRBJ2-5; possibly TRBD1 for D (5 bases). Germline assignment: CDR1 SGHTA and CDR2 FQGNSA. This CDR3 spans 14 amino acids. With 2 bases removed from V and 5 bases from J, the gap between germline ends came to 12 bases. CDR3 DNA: TGTGCCAGCAGCTTAAGGCAGGGATGGGAGACCCAGTACTTC. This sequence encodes CASSLRQGWETQYF.

The CDR3 here is CASSQRLLAGENTGELFF. The CDR3, as DNA: TGCGCCAGCAGCCAACGACTGCTAGCGGGGGAAAACACCGGGGAGCTGTTTTTT. V and J are TRBV4-3 and TRBJ2-2, with 10 bases fitting TRBD2. V shed 2 bases, J shed 2 bases, and the junction held 8 bases outside the gene matches. Germline CDR1 reads LGHNA; CDR2 reads YSLEER. This CDR3 contains 18 residues.

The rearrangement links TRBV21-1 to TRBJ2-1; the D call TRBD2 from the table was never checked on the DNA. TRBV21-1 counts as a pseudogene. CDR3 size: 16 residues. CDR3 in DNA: TGTGCCAGCAGCTCCCGTTCTAGCGGGGGGGCCTATGAGCAGTTCTTC. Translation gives CASSSRSSGGAYEQFF.

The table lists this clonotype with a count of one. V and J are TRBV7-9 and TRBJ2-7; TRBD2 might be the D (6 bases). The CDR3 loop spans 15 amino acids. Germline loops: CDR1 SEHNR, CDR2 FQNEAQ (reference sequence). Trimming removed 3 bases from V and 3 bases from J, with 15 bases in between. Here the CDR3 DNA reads TGTGCCAGCAGCTTTGCGCGGGGACCCTTCTACGAGCAGTACGTC. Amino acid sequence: CASSFARGPFYEQYV.